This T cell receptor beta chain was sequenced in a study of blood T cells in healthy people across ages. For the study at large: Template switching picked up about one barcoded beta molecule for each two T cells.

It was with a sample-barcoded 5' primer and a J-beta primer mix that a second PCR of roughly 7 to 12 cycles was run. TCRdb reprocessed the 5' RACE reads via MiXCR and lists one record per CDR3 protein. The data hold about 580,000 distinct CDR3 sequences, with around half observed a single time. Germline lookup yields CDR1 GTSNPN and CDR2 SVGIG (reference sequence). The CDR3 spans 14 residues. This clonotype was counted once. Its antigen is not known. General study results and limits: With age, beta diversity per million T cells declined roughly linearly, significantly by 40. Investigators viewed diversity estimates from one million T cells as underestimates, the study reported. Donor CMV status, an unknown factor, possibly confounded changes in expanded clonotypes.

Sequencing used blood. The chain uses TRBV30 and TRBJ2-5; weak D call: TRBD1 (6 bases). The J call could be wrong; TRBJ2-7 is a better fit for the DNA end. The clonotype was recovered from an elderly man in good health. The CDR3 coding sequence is TGTGCCTGGAGTGTGCGCAGGGGAACAAGCGAGCAGTACTTC. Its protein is CAWSVRRGTSEQYF.